The entry that follows covers one TCR beta chain sequence. No antigen is known for it. The data belong to a study of cytomegalovirus exposure and HLA in healthy donors. The wider study: An early data release held approximately 85 million unique TCRs from HLA-typed donors.

Primers for the PCR totalled 60 Vbeta and 13 Jbeta. Authors' methods: A later analysis tallied some 84 million unique TCR beta chains, around 12 million of them shared. Libraries were prepared by immunoSEQ multiplex PCR; TCRdb keeps only in-frame clonotypes and omits some of them. V, J and clone size were drawn from that table, and D and trimming were deduced from the DNA. The sample holds roughly 80,000 clones, 70% to 85% seen once. V dropped 4 bases and J dropped 8; count of bases not matched to a gene: 6. The CDR3 spans 15 residues. Germline V lookup: CDR1 SNHLY, CDR2 FYNNEI. General observations from the study: TCR beta V- and J-gene trimming was later associated with a missense DCLRE1C variant.

The sequence was obtained from a woman aged 35 to 49 in good health and CMV-seronegative. The sample taken for sequencing was PBMCs. The rearrangement joins TRBV2 to TRBJ2-1; the match to TRBD2 covers 12 bases. The CDR3 nucleotides are TGTGCCAGCAGTGCAGTACTAGCGGGAGGCGATGAGCAGTTCTTC. Residues: CASSAVLAGGDEQFF.